Sequencing of this T cell receptor (beta chain) was carried out in a study of early T cells in non-severe SARS-CoV-2 infection. Notes on the study in general: Clonotype matching in VDJdb favored anti-spike CD8 responses and did not capture private and CD4 specificities.

On this clonotype itself: Its target is unknown.

This CDR3 comprises 15 residues. CDR1 is MNHEY and CDR2 is SVGAGI in the germline V gene. V shed 6 bases, J shed 4 bases, and the junction held 5 bases outside the gene matches. One entry per CDR3 protein results from TCRdb running MiXCR on the 5' RACE reads. This table holds tens of thousands of distinct CDR3 sequences, approximately 12% found once. The sequenced material came from whole blood. The sequence derives from an adult who was a healthcare worker with PCR-confirmed SARS-CoV-2 infection or an uninfected control (not recorded which). This chain connects TRBV6-5 to TRBJ2-2, with TRBD2 matching over 10 bases. In DNA, the CDR3 is TGTGCCAGCAGACAAGCGGGGGGGAGCACCGGGGAGCTGTTTTTT. As protein: CASRQAGGSTGELFF.